One sample yielded the 20 T cell receptor beta chains listed below, sequenced in a study of cytomegalovirus exposure and HLA in healthy donors. Amplification used 60 Vbeta primers and 13 Jbeta primers. Using immunoSEQ multiplex PCR, the repertoire was profiled, and TCRdb retains in-frame clones only, with some absent. The sample records about 150,000 clones, 80% being singletons. Material: PBMCs. The receptors come from a woman aged 40 to 50 in good health and CMV-seronegative.

The gene calls are TRBV11-3 and TRBJ2-1; the match to TRBD1 covers 10 bases. V shed 1 base and J 0 bases; nucleotides not matched to a gene: 3. The germline CDR1 and CDR2 sequences are SGHNT and YENEEA. The CDR3 runs 17 residues. CDR3 nucleotides: TGTGCCAGCAGCTTAGCGGGACAGGGGATCTCCTACAATGAGCAGTTCTTC. Amino acids: CASSLAGQGISYNEQFF.

About this clone itself: The identical CDR3 is also encoded by other nucleotide sequences in the sample. The V gene is TRBV10-3, the J gene TRBJ1-1; D not certain. Per germline, CDR1 ENHRY and CDR2 SYGVKD. Deletions cut 3 bases from V and 2 bases from J, with 4 bases between. The CDR3 runs to 12 residues. The CDR3 here is CAISEQNTEAFF. CDR3 nucleotide sequence: TGTGCCATCAGTGAACAAAACACTGAAGCTTTCTTT.

The CDR3 protein is CASSLPRTGSSYEQYF. For the CDR3, the DNA is TGTGCCAGCAGCTTACCGAGGACAGGCAGCTCCTACGAGCAGTACTTC. This chain joins TRBV7-2 and TRBJ2-7; TRBD1 aligns across 7 bases. Trimming cost V 2 bases and J 0 bases; bases outside gene matches: 7. Germline CDR1 reads SGHTA; CDR2 reads FQGNSA. The CDR3 is 16 amino acids.

The CDR3 reads CASSLDRDREQFF. Here the CDR3 DNA reads TGCGCCAGCAGCTTGGACCGGGACAGGGAGCAGTTCTTC. This rearrangement joins TRBV5-1 to TRBJ2-1; 8 bases agree with TRBD1. Per germline, CDR1 SGHRS and CDR2 YFSETQ. CDR3 length: 13 residues. Trimming removed 0 bases from V and 10 bases from J; junction bases left unmatched: 3.

This chain joins TRBV18 and TRBJ1-6; a weak D match, TRBD1 (5 bases). The CDR3 totals 17 residues. Germline V gene sequence: CDR1 KGHSH, CDR2 LQKENI. The V end lost 1 base, the J end lost 0 bases, and 10 bases lay between the germline ends. CDR3 protein: CASSPQGPSSYNSPLHF. The CDR3 DNA sequence: TGTGCCAGCTCACCACAGGGGCCGAGCTCCTATAATTCACCCCTCCACTTT.

The chain links TRBV9 to TRBJ2-7; D is unresolved. In germline, CDR1 is SGDLS, CDR2 YYNGEE. Trimming took off 0 bases at V and 3 bases at J, with 10 bases between the two ends. The CDR3 runs 14 residues. In DNA form, the CDR3 reads TGTGCCAGCAGCGTAGGGAGTGGCCGCTACGAGCAGTACTTC. Translation: CASSVGSGRYEQYF.

The chain joins TRBV27 to TRBJ2-5; 9 bases fit TRBD1. The J call may not be correct, given that the DNA end is closer to TRBJ2-7. Germline V gene sequence: CDR1 MNHEY, CDR2 SMNVEV (reference sequence). The CDR3 spans 18 residues. The CDR3 DNA reads as TGTGCCAGCAGTTTTTCTCGGGACAGGGAGGGCTTCTCCTACGAGCAGTACTTC. Translating it yields CASSFSRDREGFSYEQYF.

The rearrangement links TRBV6-1 to TRBJ2-5, with 9 positions matching TRBD2. The CDR3 is 13 residues long. V lost 6 bases and J lost 4; bases outside the gene matches: 3. Germline V gives CDR1 MNHNS, CDR2 SASEGT. The CDR3 region is CASRGSGRETQYF. CDR3 DNA: TGTGCCAGCAGGGGTAGCGGGAGAGAGACCCAGTACTTC.

The V and J genes are TRBV7-3 and TRBJ1-6; TRBD1 agrees at 8 bases. Germline CDR1 is SGHTA and CDR2 is FQGTGA. CDR3 length: 19 amino acids. With 9 bases clipped from V and 13 bases from J, the junction kept 29 bases outside the gene matches. The CDR3 reads CARKGQILRDRSRFFPLHF. CDR3 nucleotide sequence: TGTGCCAGAAAAGGGCAAATCCTCCGGGACAGGAGTCGTTTTTTTCCCCTCCACTTT.

The chain carries TRBV27 and TRBJ2-2; no clear D. This CDR3 has 13 residues. The germline V gene has CDR1 MNHEY and CDR2 SMNVEV (reference sequence). Trimming cost V 5 bases and J 0 bases, with 4 bases left between them. The DNA for the CDR3 is TGTGCCAGCAGTGAGGCGAACACCGGGGAGCTGTTTTTT. Protein sequence: CASSEANTGELFF.

The chain has TRBV28 and TRBJ1-6; D ambiguous. The CDR3 has 19 residues. Germline V lookup: CDR1 MDHEN, CDR2 SYDVKM. With 1 base removed from V and 4 bases from J, the gap between germline ends came to 20 bases. CDR3 in amino acids: CASSLLASYATDYNSPLHF. The CDR3 DNA follows: TGTGCCAGCAGTTTATTAGCGTCGTACGCGACCGATTATAATTCACCCCTCCACTTT.

The chain uses TRBV7-6 and TRBJ2-2; possible D gene TRBD1, 5 bases. Germline assignment: CDR1 SGHVS and CDR2 FNYEAQ. This CDR3 contains 15 residues. Trimming took off 1 base at V and 5 bases at J, with 11 bases between the two ends. This CDR3 is CASSLGFQGTGELFF. The CDR3 nucleotides are TGTGCCAGCAGCTTAGGGTTTCAGGGTACCGGGGAGCTGTTTTTT.

J is TRBJ2-3 and V is TRBV29-1; D is uncertain. Germline CDR1 SQVTM, CDR2 ANQGSEA. The CDR3 totals 11 residues. Deletions cut 7 bases from V and 5 bases from J, with 10 bases between. The CDR3: CSAKQEDTQYF. The CDR3 DNA sequence: TGCAGCGCCAAACAAGAAGATACGCAGTATTTT.

The chain recombines TRBV5-1 with TRBJ2-1; TRBD2 matches at 7 bases. V lost 0 bases to trimming and J lost 3 bases; unmatched junction nucleotides: 6. This CDR3 is 16 amino acids long. In germline, CDR1 is SGHRS, CDR2 YFSETQ. CDR3 nucleotide sequence: TGCGCCAGCAGCTTGGCCTTGGGGGGGGGCTACAATGAGCAGTTCTTC. It codes for CASSLALGGGYNEQFF.

The gene calls are TRBV2 and TRBJ1-4, with D possibly matching TRBD1 (6 bases). V shed 6 bases and J shed 0 bases, with 11 bases lying between them. Germline CDR1 is SNHLY and CDR2 is FYNNEI. CDR3 size: 15 residues. CDR3 nucleotide sequence: TGTGCCAGCAGACAAACAGGGTCAACTAATGAAAAACTGTTTTTT. Protein product: CASRQTGSTNEKLFF.

V and J are TRBV29-1 and TRBJ2-4; D perhaps matches TRBD1 (5 bases). V lost 7 bases, J lost 5 bases, and 12 bases lay in between. From germline, CDR1 is SQVTM and CDR2 ANQGSEA. The CDR3 has 12 amino acids. The CDR3: CSAQGAENIQYF. The CDR3 nucleotides are TGCAGCGCCCAGGGTGCTGAAAACATTCAGTACTTC.

The chain joins TRBV19 to TRBJ2-3; the D gene is possibly TRBD1 (5 bases). This CDR3 is 15 amino acids long. V lost 5 bases and J lost 2, with 14 bases in between. CDR1 is LNHDA, CDR2 SQIVND, per germline (reference sequence). CDR3 bases: TGTGCCAGTAGTCCTAACAGGCGTTCCACAGATACGCAGTATTTT. Translating it yields CASSPNRRSTDTQYF.

This sequence joins TRBV7-9 and TRBJ2-1; 7 bases align to TRBD1. The CDR3 runs to 17 residues. The germline V gene has CDR1 SEHNR and CDR2 FQNEAQ (reference sequence). The junction had 12 bases not matched to a gene; V was cut back by 1 base and J by 6 bases. The chain's CDR3 is CASSLEVWDSDSNEQFF. DNA for the CDR3: TGTGCCAGCAGCTTAGAGGTCTGGGACAGTGATTCCAATGAGCAGTTCTTC. Variable domain in full (rest from reference TRBV7-9 and TRBJ2-1): DTGVSQNPRHKITKRGQNVTFRCDPISEHNRLYWYRQTLGQGPEFLTYFQNEAQLEKSRLLSDRFSAERPKGSFSTLEIQRTEQGDSAMYLCASSLEVWDSDSNEQFFGPGTRLTVL.

The chain employs TRBV11-3 and TRBJ2-2; D gene unclear. V dropped 1 base and J dropped 7 bases, with 7 bases sitting between them. The CDR3 length is 13 residues. The germline V gene has CDR1 SGHNT and CDR2 YENEEA. The CDR3 loop is CASSLADIGELFF. CDR3 DNA: TGTGCCAGCAGCTTAGCCGACATCGGGGAGCTGTTTTTT.

This clone was recorded once. V gene TRBV2 combines with J gene TRBJ1-1; D unclear. Between the trimmed V and J ends, which lost 5 bases and 0 bases, there was a span of 7 bases. Germline CDR1 SNHLY, CDR2 FYNNEI. The CDR3 is made up of 13 amino acids. CDR3 nucleotides: TGTGCCAGCAGTAAGGACTTGAACACTGAAGCTTTCTTT. Residues: CASSKDLNTEAFF.